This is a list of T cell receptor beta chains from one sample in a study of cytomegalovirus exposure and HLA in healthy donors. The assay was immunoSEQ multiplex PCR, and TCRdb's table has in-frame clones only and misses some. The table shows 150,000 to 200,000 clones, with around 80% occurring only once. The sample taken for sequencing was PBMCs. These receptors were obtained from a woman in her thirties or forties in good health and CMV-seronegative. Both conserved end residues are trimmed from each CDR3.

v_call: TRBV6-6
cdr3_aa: ASIHSTGDYGYT

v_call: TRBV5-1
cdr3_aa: ASSPYFGGGDNEQF

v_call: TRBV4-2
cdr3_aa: ASSQPGTGSGEKLF

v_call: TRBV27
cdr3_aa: ASIGTAQGELF

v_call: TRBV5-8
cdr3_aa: ASARNFGSQETQY

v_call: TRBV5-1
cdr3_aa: ASTPTQGRSSEAF

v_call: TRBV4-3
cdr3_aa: ASSQETTLRELF

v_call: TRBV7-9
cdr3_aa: ASSGGLAGGIYNEQF

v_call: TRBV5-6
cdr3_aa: ASSLLGRGVQETQY

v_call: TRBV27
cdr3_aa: ASRNSRTALNEKLF

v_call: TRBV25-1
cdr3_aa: ASSEPGNRYT

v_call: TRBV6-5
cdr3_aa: ASSGQGGSPLH

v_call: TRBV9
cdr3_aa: ASSPQAGLSTGELF

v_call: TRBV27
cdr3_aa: ASSLARGRETQY

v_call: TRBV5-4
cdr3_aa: ASSFPLAGVSEQY

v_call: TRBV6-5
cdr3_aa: ASSRQHNEKLF

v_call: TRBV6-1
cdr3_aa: ASSEQGDSGYT

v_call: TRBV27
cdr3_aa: ASSLTPSGGQY

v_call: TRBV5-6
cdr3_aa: ASSLTGTGIYEQY

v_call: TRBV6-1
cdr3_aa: ASRERGLNTEAF

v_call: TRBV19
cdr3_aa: ASSHRRDTLEAF

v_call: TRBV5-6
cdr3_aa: ASSLGQEKLF

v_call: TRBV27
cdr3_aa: ASRPGQGTSYEQY

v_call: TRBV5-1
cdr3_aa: ASSPQRGGNADTQY

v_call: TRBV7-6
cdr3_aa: ASSLATGGFITGELF

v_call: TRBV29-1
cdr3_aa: SVSSGRGDTQY

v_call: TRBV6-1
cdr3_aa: ASSVGVQGAGEQY

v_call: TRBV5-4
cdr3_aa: ASSLGGGGEGEQY

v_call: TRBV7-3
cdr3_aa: ASRGRGEHTGELF

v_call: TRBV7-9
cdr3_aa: ASSLGSLAGLYNEQF

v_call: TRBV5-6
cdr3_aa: ASSLQGSGYGYT

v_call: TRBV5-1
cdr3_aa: ASSANPSSGSFEQC

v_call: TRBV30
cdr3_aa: AWSGGRGFRGNTIY

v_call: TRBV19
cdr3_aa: ASRGLSSYNEQF

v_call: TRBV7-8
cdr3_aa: ASSTPVSHNEQF

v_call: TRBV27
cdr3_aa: ASSLSHTGGFYEQY

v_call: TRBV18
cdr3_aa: ASSPYTGSHEQY

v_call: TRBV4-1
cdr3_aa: ASSQDRGSIYNEQF

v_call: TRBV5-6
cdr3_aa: ASSLVLGGSGNEQF

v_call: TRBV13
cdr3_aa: ASSLGSGQNTEAF

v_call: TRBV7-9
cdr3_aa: ASSLVAGNSYNSPLH

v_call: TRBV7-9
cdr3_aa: ASSHRLGLAGAYEQY

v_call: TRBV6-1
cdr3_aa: ASTWTGQETQY

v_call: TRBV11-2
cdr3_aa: ASSLAQNYGYT

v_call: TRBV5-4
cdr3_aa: ASSSLLAASYNEQF

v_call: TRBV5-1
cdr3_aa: ASSTSTGGTDTQY

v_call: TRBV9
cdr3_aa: ASSVLGQGNEAF

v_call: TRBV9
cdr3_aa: ASSVEGLGLGANVLT

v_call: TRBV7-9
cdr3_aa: ASSLQQSSYNSPLH

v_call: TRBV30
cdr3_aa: AWVRNQGNYGYT

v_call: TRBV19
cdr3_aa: ASSIGGPQH

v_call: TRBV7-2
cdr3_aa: ASSNRVYYEQY

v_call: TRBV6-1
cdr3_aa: ASSELPGQPSEQY

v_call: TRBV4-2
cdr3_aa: ASSQAPRLAGGPNEQF